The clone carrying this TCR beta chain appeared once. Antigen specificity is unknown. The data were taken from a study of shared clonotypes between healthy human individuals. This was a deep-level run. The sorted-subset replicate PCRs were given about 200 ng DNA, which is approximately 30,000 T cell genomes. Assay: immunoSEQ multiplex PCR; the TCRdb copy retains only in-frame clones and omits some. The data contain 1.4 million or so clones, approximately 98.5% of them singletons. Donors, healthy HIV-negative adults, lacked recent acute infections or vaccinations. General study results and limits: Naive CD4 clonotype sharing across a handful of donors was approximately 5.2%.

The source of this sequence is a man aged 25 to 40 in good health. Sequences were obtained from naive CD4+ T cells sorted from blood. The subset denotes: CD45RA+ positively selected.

DNA of the CDR3: TGTGCCAGCAGTTCGACTAGTCCCACAGATACGCAGTATTTT. Translated: CASSSTSPTDTQYF. The chain couples TRBV28 to TRBJ2-3; TRBD2 is a possible D gene (6 bases). The CDR3 sequence is 14 residues long. The germline gives CDR1 MDHEN, CDR2 SYDVKM. Trimming cost V 4 bases and J 2 bases, with 10 bases left between them.